This TCR beta chain was identified during a study of T cell changes during pregnancy in multiple sclerosis. Clones were read by immunoSEQ multiplex PCR, and TCRdb kept only the in-frame ones, dropping some. The table shows approximately 88,000 clones, with 80% to 95% occurring only once. CDR1 is KGHSH, CDR2 LQKENI, per germline. CDR3 length: 12 amino acids. V was pared by 6 bases and J by 5 bases, with 10 bases between. This chain uses TRBV18 with TRBJ2-5; D unresolved. The clonotype originates from a female donor with multiple sclerosis, enrolled in a pregnancy study. The specimen comprised peripheral blood, sampled in the first trimester of pregnancy. CDR3 sequence: CASSRPEETQYF. Here the CDR3 DNA reads TGTGCCAGCTCCCGCCCGGAGGAGACCCAGTACTTC.